The 12 T cell receptor beta chains presented below share a single source sample, sequenced in a study of OX40 agonist ivuxolimab in advanced cancers. The repertoire was sequenced with immunoSEQ multiplex PCR; TCRdb's copy has only in-frame clones and lacks some. The data contain tens of thousands of clones, 80% to 95% of them singletons. The sequencing used CD4+ or CD8+ T cells sorted from blood, collected in a trial of the OX40 agonist ivuxolimab. The source of these receptors is an adult with an advanced solid tumor such as melanoma, head and neck, liver or kidney cancer.

The V and J genes are TRBV10-2 and TRBJ2-5; unclear D gene. CDR3 size: 14 residues. Germline V gene lookup returns CDR1 WSHSY and CDR2 SAAADI. The V end lost 0 bases, the J end lost 2 bases, and 7 bases lay between the germline ends. The CDR3 reads CASSESAVQETQYF. CDR3 bases: TGCGCCAGCAGTGAGTCGGCGGTTCAAGAGACCCAGTACTTC.

The chain combines TRBV5-1 with TRBJ2-5; a possible D gene is TRBD1 (6 bases). CDR1 is SGHRS, CDR2 YFSETQ, per germline. The CDR3 covers 14 residues. Trimming took off 0 bases at V and 4 bases at J, with 10 bases between the two ends. Written as DNA, the CDR3 is TGCGCCAGCAGCTTGGTTGGGGGCCGAGAGACCCAGTACTTC. This encodes CASSLVGGRETQYF.

The V gene is TRBV14, the J gene TRBJ2-3; perhaps TRBD2 as D (5 bases). V gave up 3 bases and J gave up 0 bases, with 16 bases separating them. The CDR3 is 17 amino acids. Germline loops: CDR1 SGHDN, CDR2 FVKESK. The CDR3 DNA sequence: TGTGCCAGCAGCCAGCTTCTGGGGAGATCTAGCACAGATACGCAGTATTTT. It is translated as CASSQLLGRSSTDTQYF. Using reference TRBV14 and TRBJ2-3 for the parts outside the CDR3, the full variable domain is EAGVTQFPSHSVIEKGQTVTLRCDPISGHDNLYWYRRVMGKEIKFLLHFVKESKQDESGMPNNRFLAERTGGTYSTLKVQPAELEDSGVYFCASSQLLGRSSTDTQYFGPGTRLTVL.

The chain links TRBV28 to TRBJ1-1; D is ambiguous. V shed 3 bases and J shed 9 bases, with 11 bases lying between them. The CDR3 covers 12 residues. Germline CDR1 is MDHEN and CDR2 is SYDVKM. Here the CDR3 DNA reads TGTGCCAGCAGTTTCGGTCCGGATAAAGCTTTCTTT. It is translated as CASSFGPDKAFF.

The chain employs TRBV7-2 and TRBJ1-3; the match to TRBD1 covers 7 bases. Germline-derived CDR1 and CDR2 are SGHTA and FQGNSA. The J segment lost 8 bases and the V segment lost 1 base, leaving 5 bases of the junction unmatched. The CDR3 loop spans 14 amino acids. The CDR3 nucleotides are TGTGCCAGCAGCTTAGGTTCAGGGGGAGACACCATATATTTT. Translating gives CASSLGSGGDTIYF.

V gene TRBV7-2 combines with J gene TRBJ2-5; D is ambiguous. The CDR3 covers 14 residues. Germline V CDR1 and CDR2: SGHTA, FQGNSA. Trimming removed 4 bases from V and 5 bases from J, with 14 bases in between. CDR3 in DNA: TGTGCCAGCAGCTCGACCGGGTTAACGGAGACCCAGTACTTC. Its translation is CASSSTGLTETQYF.

The chain joins TRBV4-3 to TRBJ1-2; maybe TRBD1 (5 bases). The CDR3 has 13 residues. V shed 4 bases and J shed 8 bases, with 14 bases lying between them. Germline CDR1 is LGHNA and CDR2 is YSLEER. CDR3 sequence (DNA): TGCGCCAGCAGCCTGACAGCCACTAGCGGCTACACCTTC. This translates into CASSLTATSGYTF.

The genes are TRBV11-1 and TRBJ2-5; unclear D gene. The V end lost 1 base, the J end lost 4 bases, and 10 bases lay between the germline ends. The V gene's germline CDR1 is SGHAT and CDR2 FQDESV (reference sequence). The CDR3 is made up of 14 amino acids. The CDR3 loop is CASSLGSGGETQYF. The CDR3 DNA is TGTGCCAGCAGCTTAGGTTCTGGCGGAGAGACCCAGTACTTC.

This sequence joins TRBV7-2 and TRBJ2-5; 7 bases agree with TRBD2. J lost 4 bases, V lost 7 bases, and 12 bases had no gene match. Germline CDR1 is SGHTA and CDR2 is FQGNSA. The CDR3 is made up of 15 amino acids. CDR3 region: CASKRAAGVVETQYF. The CDR3 region has the DNA TGTGCCAGCAAGAGGGCGGCGGGAGTTGTAGAGACCCAGTACTTC.

The V and J genes are TRBV5-1 and TRBJ2-7, with D possibly TRBD1 on 5 matching bases. Trimming pared 3 bases from V and 2 bases from J, leaving 15 bases between. This CDR3 has 15 amino acids. Germline CDR1 SGHRS, CDR2 YFSETQ. The CDR3 loop is CASSSNAGFAYEQYF. The CDR3 DNA follows: TGCGCCAGCAGCTCGAACGCAGGGTTCGCCTACGAGCAGTACTTC.

The rearrangement uses TRBV9 and TRBJ1-3; D remains unclear. Trimming shortened V by 1 base and J by 0 bases, and 11 bases separated the two germline ends. The length of the CDR3 is 16 residues. Germline CDR1 is SGDLS and CDR2 is YYNGEE. This CDR3 reads CASSVSDGTSGNTIYF. CDR3 nucleotide sequence: TGTGCCAGCAGCGTATCAGACGGAACCTCTGGAAACACCATATATTTT.

The chain employs TRBV29-1 and TRBJ2-5; 11 bases fit TRBD2. The trim removed 4 bases at V and 3 bases at J, leaving 4 bases unmatched. The CDR3 extends over 14 amino acids. Germline V lookup: CDR1 SQVTM, CDR2 ANQGSEA. The CDR3 loop is CSVAGTSGEETQYF. DNA of the CDR3: TGCAGCGTTGCCGGGACTAGCGGAGAAGAGACCCAGTACTTC.